Below, 11 T cell receptor beta chains from the same sample are listed, as sequenced in a study of cytomegalovirus exposure and HLA in healthy donors. Use of 60 Vbeta and 13 Jbeta primers characterized the PCR. This table comes from immunoSEQ multiplex PCR, and its TCRdb copy is limited to in-frame clones, with some not included. The sample has about 210,000 clones. The specimen was PBMCs. Receptors originate from a woman under 40 in good health and CMV-seropositive.

V is TRBV9 and J is TRBJ1-1; 9 positions match TRBD1. Germline V gene sequence: CDR1 SGDLS, CDR2 YYNGEE. The V gene end was trimmed by 3 bases and the J gene end by 1 base; junction bases not matched to a gene: 4. This CDR3 spans 15 amino acids. CDR3 sequence reads: CASSGRTGANTEAFF. Here the CDR3 DNA reads TGTGCCAGCAGCGGACGGACAGGGGCGAACACTGAAGCTTTCTTT. Combining the CDR3 with reference TRBV9 and TRBJ1-1 gives the whole variable domain DSGVTQTPKHLITATGQRVTLRCSPRSGDLSVYWYQQSLDQGLQFLIQYYNGEERAKGNILERFSAQQFPDLHSELNLSSLELGDSALYFCASSGRTGANTEAFFGQGTRLTVV.

The chain uses TRBV7-9 and TRBJ1-2; 8 nucleotides match TRBD1. V lost 5 bases and J lost 4; bases outside the gene matches: 3. The CDR3 runs to 13 residues. Germline V CDR1 and CDR2: SEHNR, FQNEAQ (reference sequence). DNA of the CDR3: TGTGCCAGCAGCCCGGGACAGGCCTATGGCTACACCTTC. Its translation: CASSPGQAYGYTF.

The V call is TRBV4-1, the J call TRBJ2-1, with 11 bases that match TRBD2. The germline CDR1 and CDR2 sequences are MGHRA and YSYEKL. Germline trimming cut 2 bases from V and 9 bases from J; bases unmatched to any gene: 12. The CDR3 extends over 17 amino acids. CDR3 sequence (DNA): TGCGCCAGCAGCCAAATGGCTGCGGGACTAGCGGTTAGTGAGCAGTTCTTC. It is translated as CASSQMAAGLAVSEQFF.

The CDR3 DNA sequence: TGTGCCTGGAGTCTCTCCAGGGCGAGCTCTGGAAACACCATATATTTT. It specifies CAWSLSRASSGNTIYF. V usage is TRBV30 and J usage is TRBJ1-3; the D gene is possibly TRBD1 (5 bases). Germline V lookup: CDR1 GTSNPN, CDR2 SVGIG (reference sequence). V was trimmed by 2 bases and J by 0 bases, leaving 14 bases between them. CDR3 size: 16 residues.

This sequence joins TRBV7-6 and TRBJ2-3; weak D call: TRBD2 (5 bases). Germline CDR1 and CDR2: SGHVS and FNYEAQ. V lost 0 bases to trimming and J lost 1 base, with 14 bases between them. The CDR3 is 17 amino acids. The DNA for the CDR3 is TGTGCCAGCAGCTTAGCGGAGGCTGCCTTCGGCACAGATACGCAGTATTTT. Translated: CASSLAEAAFGTDTQYF.

The chain is built from TRBV19 and TRBJ2-7; a possible D gene is TRBD1 (8 bases). Deletions cut 6 bases from V and 5 bases from J, with 20 bases between. Germline CDR1 reads LNHDA; CDR2 reads SQIVND (reference sequence). The CDR3 totals 15 residues. The CDR3 nucleotides are TGTGCCAGTAGGGCAACAGGGGGGGGCAGGGACGAGCAGTACTTC. Translation gives CASRATGGGRDEQYF.

V usage is TRBV7-2 and J usage is TRBJ2-7; 13 nucleotides agree with TRBD2. Trimming took 1 base from V and 7 from J; bases not matched to a gene: 4. Germline-derived CDR1 and CDR2 are SGHTA and FQGNSA. The CDR3 loop spans 15 amino acids. CDR3 sequence reads: CASSLGLAGGLEQYF. CDR3 DNA sequence: TGTGCCAGCAGCTTAGGACTAGCGGGAGGCCTTGAGCAGTACTTC. The full variable domain, its missing parts supplied by reference TRBV7-2 and TRBJ2-7, is GAGVSQSPSNKVTEKGKDVELRCDPISGHTALYWYRQSLGQGLEFLIYFQGNSAPDKSGLPSDRFSAERTGGSVSTLTIQRTQQEDSAVYLCASSLGLAGGLEQYFGPGTRLTVT.

The chain combines TRBV5-1 with TRBJ2-5; 9 nucleotides agree with TRBD2. CDR1 SGHRS and CDR2 YFSETQ come from the germline V gene. The CDR3 is 15 residues long. V lost 6 bases and J lost 1; bases outside the gene matches: 7. The CDR3 loop is CASTLAGIVQETQYF. Here the CDR3 DNA reads TGCGCCAGCACGCTAGCGGGAATAGTCCAAGAGACCCAGTACTTC. Complete variable domain (other parts from reference TRBV5-1 and TRBJ2-5): KAGVTQTPRYLIKTRGQQVTLSCSPISGHRSVSWYQQTPGQGLQFLFEYFSETQRNKGNFPGRFSGRQFSNSRSEMNVSTLELGDSALYLCASTLAGIVQETQYFGPGTRLLVL.

The chain couples TRBV2 to TRBJ1-5; D is perhaps TRBD1 (6 bases). Per the germline V gene, CDR1 is SNHLY and CDR2 is FYNNEI. There are 16 residues in the CDR3. The V end lost 0 bases, the J end lost 7 bases, and 16 bases lay between the germline ends. This CDR3 is CASSEATYVDRQPQHF. The CDR3 bases are TGTGCCAGCAGTGAAGCAACTTACGTCGACAGGCAGCCCCAGCATTTT.

CDR3 in amino acids: CASSQDGLAGRETQYF. Written as DNA, the CDR3 is TGCGCCAGCAGCCAAGATGGGCTAGCGGGGCGAGAGACCCAGTACTTC. The chain is built from TRBV4-3 and TRBJ2-5; 9 bases map to TRBD2. Germline lookup yields CDR1 LGHNA and CDR2 YSLEER. The CDR3 extends over 16 amino acids. Germline trimming cut 0 bases from V and 4 bases from J; bases unmatched to any gene: 6.

The chain links TRBV5-1 to TRBJ1-1; 9 bases fit TRBD1. Germline assignment: CDR1 SGHRS and CDR2 YFSETQ. Unmatched junction bases numbered 13, after V lost 1 base and J lost 3 bases. This CDR3 is 18 amino acids long. This CDR3 is CASSLRGQGSGRDTEAFF. The CDR3 DNA reads as TGCGCCAGCAGCTTGCGAGGACAGGGGAGCGGCAGGGACACTGAAGCTTTCTTT.